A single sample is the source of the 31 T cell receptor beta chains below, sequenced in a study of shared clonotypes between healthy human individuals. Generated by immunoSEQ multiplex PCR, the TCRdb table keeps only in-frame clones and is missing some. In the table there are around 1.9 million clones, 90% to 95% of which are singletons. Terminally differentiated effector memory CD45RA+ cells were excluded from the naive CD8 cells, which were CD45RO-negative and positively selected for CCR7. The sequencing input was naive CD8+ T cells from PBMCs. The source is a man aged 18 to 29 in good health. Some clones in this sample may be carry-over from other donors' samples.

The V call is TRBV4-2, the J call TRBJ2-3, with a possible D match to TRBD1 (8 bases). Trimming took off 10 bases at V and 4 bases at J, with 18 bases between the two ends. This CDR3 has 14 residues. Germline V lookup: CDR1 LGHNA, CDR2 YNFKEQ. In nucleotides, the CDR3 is TGTGCCAACGGCGACAGGGGAGGGGCAGATACGCAGTATTTT. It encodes CANGDRGGADTQYF.

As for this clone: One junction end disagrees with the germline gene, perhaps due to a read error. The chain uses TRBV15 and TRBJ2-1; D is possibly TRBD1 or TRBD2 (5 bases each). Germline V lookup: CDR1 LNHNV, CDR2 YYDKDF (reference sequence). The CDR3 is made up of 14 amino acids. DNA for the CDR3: TGTGCCACCAGCAGTTCCGGGACCTACAGTGAGCAGTTCTTC. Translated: CATSSSGTYSEQFF.

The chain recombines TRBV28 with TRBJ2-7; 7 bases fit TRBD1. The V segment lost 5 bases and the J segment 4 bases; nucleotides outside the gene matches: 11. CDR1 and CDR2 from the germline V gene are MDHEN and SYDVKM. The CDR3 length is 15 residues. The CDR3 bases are TGTGCCAGCAGTCCCTTTACCGGGACAGCGTACGAGCAGTACTTC. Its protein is CASSPFTGTAYEQYF.

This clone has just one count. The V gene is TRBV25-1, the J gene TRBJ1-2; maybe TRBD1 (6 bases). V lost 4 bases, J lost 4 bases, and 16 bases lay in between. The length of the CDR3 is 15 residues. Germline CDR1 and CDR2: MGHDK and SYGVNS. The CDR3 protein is CASSAKGGGGYGYTF. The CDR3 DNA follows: TGTGCCAGCAGTGCGAAAGGGGGGGGAGGCTATGGCTACACCTTC.

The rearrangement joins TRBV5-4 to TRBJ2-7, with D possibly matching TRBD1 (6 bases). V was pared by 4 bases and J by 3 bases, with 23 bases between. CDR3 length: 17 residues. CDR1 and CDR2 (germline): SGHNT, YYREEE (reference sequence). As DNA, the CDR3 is TGTGCCAGCAGCCACGGACCTGAAGGGGACATTAGCTACGAGCAGTACTTC. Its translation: CASSHGPEGDISYEQYF.

The CDR3 is CASTPTAQQDEQFF. CDR3 coding DNA: TGTGCCAGCACCCCGACCGCCCAACAAGATGAGCAGTTCTTC. The genes are TRBV5-6 and TRBJ2-1, with D uncertain. Germline CDR1 reads SGHDT; CDR2 reads YYEEEE. The CDR3 has 14 residues. The germline V and J ends were trimmed by 6 bases and 8 bases, with 18 bases remaining between them.

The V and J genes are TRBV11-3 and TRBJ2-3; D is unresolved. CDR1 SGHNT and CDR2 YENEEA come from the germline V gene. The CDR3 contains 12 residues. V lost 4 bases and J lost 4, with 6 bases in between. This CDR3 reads CASSSRSDTQYF. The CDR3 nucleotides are TGTGCCAGCAGCTCACGCTCAGATACGCAGTATTTT.

The CDR3 reads CASRGGGINYGYTF. The CDR3 DNA sequence: TGTGCCAGCAGGGGCGGCGGAATCAACTATGGCTACACCTTC. V and J are TRBV7-9 and TRBJ1-2; D is unclear. The V gene lost 6 bases and the J gene lost 2 bases, with 13 bases spanning the gap. Germline V gene data show CDR1 as SEHNR and CDR2 as FQNEAQ (reference sequence). There are 14 residues in the CDR3.

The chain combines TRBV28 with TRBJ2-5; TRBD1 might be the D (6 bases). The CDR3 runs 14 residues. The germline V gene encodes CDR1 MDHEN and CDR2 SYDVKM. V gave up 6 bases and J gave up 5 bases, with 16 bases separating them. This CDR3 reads CASSPGHLRETQYF. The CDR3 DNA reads TGTGCCAGCAGCCCGGGACACCTTCGGGAGACCCAGTACTTC. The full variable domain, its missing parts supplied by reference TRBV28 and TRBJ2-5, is DVKVTQSSRYLVKRTGEKVFLECVQDMDHENMFWYRQDPGLGLRLIYFSYDVKMKEKGDIPEGYSVSREKKERFSLILESASTNQTSMYLCASSPGHLRETQYFGPGTRLLVL.

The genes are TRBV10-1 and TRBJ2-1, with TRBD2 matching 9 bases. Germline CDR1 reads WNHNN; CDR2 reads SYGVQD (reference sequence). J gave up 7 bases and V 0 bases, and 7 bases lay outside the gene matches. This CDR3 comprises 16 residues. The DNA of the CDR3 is TGCGCCAGCAGTGAGTCTGGACTAGCGATTAGGAATGAGCAGTTCTTC. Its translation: CASSESGLAIRNEQFF.

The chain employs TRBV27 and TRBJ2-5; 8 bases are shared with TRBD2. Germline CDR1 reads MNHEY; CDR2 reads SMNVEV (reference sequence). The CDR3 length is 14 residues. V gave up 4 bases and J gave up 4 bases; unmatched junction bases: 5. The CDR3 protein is CASSSHLAGETQYF. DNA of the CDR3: TGTGCCAGCAGTTCACATCTAGCGGGAGAGACCCAGTACTTC.

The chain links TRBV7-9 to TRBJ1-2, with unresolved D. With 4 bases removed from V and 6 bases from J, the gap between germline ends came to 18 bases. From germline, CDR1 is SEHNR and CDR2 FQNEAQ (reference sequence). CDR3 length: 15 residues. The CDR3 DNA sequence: TGTGCCAGCAGCTCATCCCGGGCCCTGGAGAATGGCTACACCTTC. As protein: CASSSSRALENGYTF.

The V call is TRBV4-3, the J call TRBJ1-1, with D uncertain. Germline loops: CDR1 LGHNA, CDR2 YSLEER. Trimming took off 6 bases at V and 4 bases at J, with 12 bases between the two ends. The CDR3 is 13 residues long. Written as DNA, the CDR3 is TGCGCCAGCAGTCTCCGGCCGAGCACTGAAGCTTTCTTT. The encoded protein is CASSLRPSTEAFF.

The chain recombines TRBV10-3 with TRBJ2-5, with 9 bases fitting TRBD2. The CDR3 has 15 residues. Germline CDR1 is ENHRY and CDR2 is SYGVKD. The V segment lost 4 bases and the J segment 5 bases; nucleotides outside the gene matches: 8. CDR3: CAISAKLAGVETQYF. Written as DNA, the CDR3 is TGTGCCATCAGTGCCAAATTAGCGGGAGTGGAGACCCAGTACTTC.

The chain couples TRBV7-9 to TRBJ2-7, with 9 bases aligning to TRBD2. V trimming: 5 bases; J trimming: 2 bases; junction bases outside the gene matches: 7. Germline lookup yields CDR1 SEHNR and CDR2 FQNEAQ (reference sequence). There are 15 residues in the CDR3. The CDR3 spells CASSPGLARAYEQYF. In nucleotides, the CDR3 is TGTGCCAGCAGCCCCGGACTAGCGAGGGCCTACGAGCAGTACTTC.

CDR3 in DNA: TGTGCCAGCAGCTCAGTCGCAGGGCGCACAGATACGCAGTATTTT. Translating gives CASSSVAGRTDTQYF. The genes are TRBV7-6 and TRBJ2-3; weak D call: TRBD1 (5 bases). The CDR3 runs to 15 residues. Trimming stripped 4 bases from V and 1 base from J, with 12 bases between. Germline assignment: CDR1 SGHVS and CDR2 FNYEAQ. The full variable domain, its missing parts supplied by reference TRBV7-6 and TRBJ2-3, is GAGVSQSPRYKVTKRGQDVALRCDPISGHVSLYWYRQALGQGPEFLTYFNYEAQQDKSGLPNDRFSAERPEGSISTLTIQRTEQRDSAMYRCASSSVAGRTDTQYFGPGTRLTVL.

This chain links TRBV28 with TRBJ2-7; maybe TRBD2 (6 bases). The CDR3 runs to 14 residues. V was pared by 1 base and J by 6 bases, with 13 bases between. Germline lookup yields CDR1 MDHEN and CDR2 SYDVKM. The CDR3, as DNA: TGTGCCAGCAGTTTATCGGGAGAAGCCGGCGAGCAGTACTTC. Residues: CASSLSGEAGEQYF.

The CDR3 region is CASIEESSYEQYF. The CDR3 coding sequence is TGTGCCAGCATTGAGGAAAGCTCCTACGAGCAGTACTTC. The chain recombines TRBV7-9 with TRBJ2-7; D gene ambiguous. V was clipped by 7 bases and J by 0 bases, with 10 bases between them. Germline V gives CDR1 SEHNR, CDR2 FQNEAQ (reference sequence). This CDR3 is 13 amino acids long.

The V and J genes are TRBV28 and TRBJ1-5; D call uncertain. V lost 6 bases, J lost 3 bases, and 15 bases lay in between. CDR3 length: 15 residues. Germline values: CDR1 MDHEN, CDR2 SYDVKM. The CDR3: CASSFGRILNQPQHF. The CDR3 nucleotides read TGTGCCAGCAGCTTTGGACGGATTCTCAATCAGCCCCAGCATTTT.

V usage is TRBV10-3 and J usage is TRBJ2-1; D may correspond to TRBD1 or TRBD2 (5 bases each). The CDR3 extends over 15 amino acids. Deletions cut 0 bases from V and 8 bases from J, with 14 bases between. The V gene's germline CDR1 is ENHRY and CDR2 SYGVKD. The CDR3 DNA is TGTGCCATCAGTGAGTCACGTGGTCGGGGCGATGAGCAGTTCTTC. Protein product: CAISESRGRGDEQFF.

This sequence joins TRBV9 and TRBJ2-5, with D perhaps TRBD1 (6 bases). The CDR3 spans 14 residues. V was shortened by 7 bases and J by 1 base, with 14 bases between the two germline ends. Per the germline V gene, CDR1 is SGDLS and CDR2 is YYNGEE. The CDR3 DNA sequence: TGTGCCAGCGGTGGGGAACAGGGCCAAGAGACCCAGTACTTC. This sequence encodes CASGGEQGQETQYF.

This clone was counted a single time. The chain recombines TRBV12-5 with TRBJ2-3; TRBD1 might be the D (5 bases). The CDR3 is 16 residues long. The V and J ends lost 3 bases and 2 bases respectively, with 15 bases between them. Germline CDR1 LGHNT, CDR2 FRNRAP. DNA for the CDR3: TGTGCTAGTGGTTTCTCCCGACAGTGCTACACAGATACGCAGTATTTT. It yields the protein CASGFSRQCYTDTQYF.

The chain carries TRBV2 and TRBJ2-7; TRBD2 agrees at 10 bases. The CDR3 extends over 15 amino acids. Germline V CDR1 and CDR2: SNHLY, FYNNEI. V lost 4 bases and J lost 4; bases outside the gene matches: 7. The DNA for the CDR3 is TGTGCCAGCAGTGGTTCTAGCGGGAGCCCATACGAGCAGTACTTC. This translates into CASSGSSGSPYEQYF. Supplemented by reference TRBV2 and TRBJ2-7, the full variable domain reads EPEVTQTPSHQVTQMGQEVILRCVPISNHLYFYWYRQILGQKVEFLVSFYNNEISEKSEIFDDQFSVERPDGSNFTLKIRSTKLEDSAMYFCASSGSSGSPYEQYFGPGTRLTVT.

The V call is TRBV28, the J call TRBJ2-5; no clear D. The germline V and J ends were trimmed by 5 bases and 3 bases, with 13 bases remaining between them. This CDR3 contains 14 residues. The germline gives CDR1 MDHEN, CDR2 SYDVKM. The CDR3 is CASSTRRAKETQYF. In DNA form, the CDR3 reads TGTGCCAGCAGTACCCGACGGGCAAAAGAGACCCAGTACTTC.

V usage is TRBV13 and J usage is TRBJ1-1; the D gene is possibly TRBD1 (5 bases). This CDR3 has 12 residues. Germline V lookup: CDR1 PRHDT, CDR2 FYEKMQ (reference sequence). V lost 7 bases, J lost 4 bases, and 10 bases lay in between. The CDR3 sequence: CASNPQGTEAFF. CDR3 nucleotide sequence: TGTGCCAGCAACCCTCAGGGCACTGAAGCTTTCTTT.

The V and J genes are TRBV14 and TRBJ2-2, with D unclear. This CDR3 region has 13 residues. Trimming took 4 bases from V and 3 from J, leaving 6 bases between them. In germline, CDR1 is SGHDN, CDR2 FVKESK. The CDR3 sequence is CASSLIDTGELFF. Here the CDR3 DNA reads TGTGCCAGCAGCCTTATCGACACCGGGGAGCTGTTTTTT.

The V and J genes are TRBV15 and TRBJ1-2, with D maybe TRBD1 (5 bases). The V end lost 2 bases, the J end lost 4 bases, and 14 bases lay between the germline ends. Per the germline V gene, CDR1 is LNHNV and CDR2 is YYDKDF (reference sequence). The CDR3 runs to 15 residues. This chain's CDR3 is CATSRQGGLAYGYTF. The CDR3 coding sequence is TGTGCCACCAGCAGACAGGGAGGACTTGCCTATGGCTACACCTTC.

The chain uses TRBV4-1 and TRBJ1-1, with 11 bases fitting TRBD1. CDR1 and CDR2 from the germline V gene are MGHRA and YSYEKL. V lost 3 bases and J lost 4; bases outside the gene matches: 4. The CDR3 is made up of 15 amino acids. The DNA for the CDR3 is TGCGCCAGCAGCCAGGGACAGGGGGGGAGCACTGAAGCTTTCTTT. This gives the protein CASSQGQGGSTEAFF.

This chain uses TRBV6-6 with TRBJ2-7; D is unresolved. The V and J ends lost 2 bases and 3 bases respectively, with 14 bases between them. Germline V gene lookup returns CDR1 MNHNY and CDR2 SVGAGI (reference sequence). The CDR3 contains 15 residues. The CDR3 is CASSYGIPTFYEQYF. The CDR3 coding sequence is TGTGCCAGCAGTTACGGGATCCCGACCTTCTACGAGCAGTACTTC.

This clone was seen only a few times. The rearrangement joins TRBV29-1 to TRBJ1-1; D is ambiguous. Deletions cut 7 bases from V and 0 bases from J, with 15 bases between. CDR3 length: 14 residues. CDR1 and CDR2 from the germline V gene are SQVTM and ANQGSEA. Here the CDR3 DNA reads TGCAGCGCTAACCCGCGCCGGATGAACACTGAAGCTTTCTTT. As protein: CSANPRRMNTEAFF.

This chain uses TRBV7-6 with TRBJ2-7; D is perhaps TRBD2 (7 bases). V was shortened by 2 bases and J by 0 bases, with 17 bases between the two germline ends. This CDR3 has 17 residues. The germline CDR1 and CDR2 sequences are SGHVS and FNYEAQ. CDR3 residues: CASSLMGGETGSYEQYF. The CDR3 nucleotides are TGTGCCAGCAGCTTAATGGGGGGGGAGACAGGCTCCTACGAGCAGTACTTC. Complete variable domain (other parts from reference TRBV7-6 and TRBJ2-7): GAGVSQSPRYKVTKRGQDVALRCDPISGHVSLYWYRQALGQGPEFLTYFNYEAQQDKSGLPNDRFSAERPEGSISTLTIQRTEQRDSAMYRCASSLMGGETGSYEQYFGPGTRLTVT.